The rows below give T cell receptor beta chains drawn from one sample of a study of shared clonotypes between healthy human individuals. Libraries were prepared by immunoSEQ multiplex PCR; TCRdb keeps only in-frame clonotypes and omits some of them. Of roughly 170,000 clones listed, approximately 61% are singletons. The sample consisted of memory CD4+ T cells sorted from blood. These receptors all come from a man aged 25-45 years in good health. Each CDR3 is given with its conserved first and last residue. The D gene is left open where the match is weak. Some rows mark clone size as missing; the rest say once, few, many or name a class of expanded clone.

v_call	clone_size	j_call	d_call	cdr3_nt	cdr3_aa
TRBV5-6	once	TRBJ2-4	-	TGTGCCAGCAGCTTGGTTCCGGTGAGGGGACAAAACATTCAGTACTTC	CASSLVPVRGQNIQYF
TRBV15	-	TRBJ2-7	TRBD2	TGTGCCACCAGCAGAGATCGCGGGACTAGCGGGAGGGCCGTGTACGAGCAGTACTTC	CATSRDRGTSGRAVYEQYF
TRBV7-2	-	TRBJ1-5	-	TGTGCCAGCAGCCCAAATCGAGGTTCTCATCAGCCCCAGCATTTT	CASSPNRGSHQPQHF
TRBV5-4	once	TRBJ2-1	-	TGTGCCAGCAGCGTTGCGGACAATGAGCAGTTCTTC	CASSVADNEQFF
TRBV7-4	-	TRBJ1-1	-	TGTGCCAGCAGCTTGGGGTCTGGCACTGAAGCTTTCTTT	CASSLGSGTEAFF
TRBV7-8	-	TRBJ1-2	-	TGTGCCAGCAGCTTAGGAGGGGTAATCTATGGCTACACCTTC	CASSLGGVIYGYTF
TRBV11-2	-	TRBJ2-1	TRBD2	TGTGCCAGCAGCTCAAACCTAGCGGGGCCCTACAATGAGCAGTTCTTC	CASSSNLAGPYNEQFF
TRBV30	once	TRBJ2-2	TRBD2	TGTGCCTGGGGCCCTGGGACTAGCGGGAGCACCGGGGAGCTGTTTTTT	CAWGPGTSGSTGELFF
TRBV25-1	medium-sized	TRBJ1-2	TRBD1	TGTGCCAGCAGCTCCCGGACAGGGAACTTAGGGTATGGCTACACCTTC	CASSSRTGNLGYGYTF
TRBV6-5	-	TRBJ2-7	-	TGTGCCAGCAGTTACAGGAGGAGGCCCTACGAGCAGTACTTC	CASSYRRRPYEQYF
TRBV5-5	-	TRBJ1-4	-	TGTGCCAGCACAACTGCAACTAATGAAAAACTGTTTTTT	CASTTATNEKLFF
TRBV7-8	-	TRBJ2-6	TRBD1	TGTGCCAGCAGCCGCAGGGGGCTCTCTGGGGCCAACGTCCTGACTTTC	CASSRRGLSGANVLTF
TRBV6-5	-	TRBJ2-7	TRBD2	TGTGCCACTACGGGACTAGCGGGAGTATCCGAGCAGTACTTC	CATTGLAGVSEQYF
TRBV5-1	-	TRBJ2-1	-	TGCGCCAGCAGCCTCCAGGTTAGCTCCTACAATGAGCAGTTCTTC	CASSLQVSSYNEQFF
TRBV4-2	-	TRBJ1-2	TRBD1	TGTGCCAGCAGCCAAGATGGACAGGGCTTTGGGTATGGCTACACCTTC	CASSQDGQGFGYGYTF
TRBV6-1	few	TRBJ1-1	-	TGTGCCAGCAGTGAAGGCACCGACACTGAAGCTTTCTTT	CASSEGTDTEAFF
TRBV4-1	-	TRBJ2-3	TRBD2	TGCGCCAGCAGCCAAGGGGGGCTAGCGGGAGCTGGCACAGATACGCAGTATTTT	CASSQGGLAGAGTDTQYF
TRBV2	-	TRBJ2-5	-	TGTGCCAGCACTGAGAGTTTGGCTGTAGAGACCCAGTACTTC	CASTESLAVETQYF
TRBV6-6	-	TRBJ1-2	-	TGTGCCAGCAGTTCGGGGCCCGTTGGGGATGGCTACACCTTC	CASSSGPVGDGYTF
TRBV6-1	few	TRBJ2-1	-	TGTGCCACCAGCCCTCAATACAATGAGCAGTTCTTC	CATSPQYNEQFF
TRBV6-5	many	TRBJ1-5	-	TGTGCCAGCAGCAGGGAATTTGAACAGCCCCAGCATTTT	CASSREFEQPQHF
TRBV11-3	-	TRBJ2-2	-	TGTGCCAGCAGAAGGTCCGGGACCGGGGAGCTGTTTTTT	CASRRSGTGELFF
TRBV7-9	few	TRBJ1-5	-	TGTGCCAGCAGCTTAGCAGGTGGTGACAATCAGCCCCAGCATTTT	CASSLAGGDNQPQHF
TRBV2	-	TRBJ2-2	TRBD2	TGTGCCAGCAGCCCCGACAGGGTGCTAGCGGGAGGGTGGCTGTTTTTT	CASSPDRVLAGGWLFF
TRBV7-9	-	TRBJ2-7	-	TGTGCCAGCAGCTTAGGGGGCTTATCCTACGAGCAGTACTTC	CASSLGGLSYEQYF
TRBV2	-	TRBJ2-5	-	TGTGCCAGCAGTGGGGACACGGAGACCCAGTACTTC	CASSGDTETQYF
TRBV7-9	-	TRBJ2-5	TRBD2	TGTGCCAGCAGCTTAGAGGCGGGAGGCATGGAGACCCAGTACTTC	CASSLEAGGMETQYF
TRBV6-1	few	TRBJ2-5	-	TGTGCCAGCAGCAGGGACCCTGGTGGGACCCAGTACTTC	CASSRDPGGTQYF
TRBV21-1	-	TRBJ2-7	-	TGTGCCAGCAGGACAGGGCCGAATTACGAGCAGTACTTC	CASRTGPNYEQYF
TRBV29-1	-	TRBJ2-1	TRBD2	TGCAGCGTTGAGGGCGGGAGGGCCGTCAATGAGCAGTTCTTC	CSVEGGRAVNEQFF
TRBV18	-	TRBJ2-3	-	TGTGCCAGCTCACCACCGTCGGGGGGCCTAACAGATACGCAGTATTTT	CASSPPSGGLTDTQYF
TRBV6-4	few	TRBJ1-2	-	TGTGCCAGCAGTGACTCGATAGGGTACTACACCTTC	CASSDSIGYYTF
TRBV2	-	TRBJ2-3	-	TGTGCCAAGGGGGCAGGGAGGGAGGATACGCAGTATTTT	CAKGAGREDTQYF
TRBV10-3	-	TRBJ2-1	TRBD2	TGTGCCATCGGGACTAGCGGGAGTTTTTACAATGAGCAGTTCTTC	CAIGTSGSFYNEQFF
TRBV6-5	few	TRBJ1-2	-	TGTGCCAGCAGTTACTCTGCAAGACTTAACTATGGCTACACCTTC	CASSYSARLNYGYTF
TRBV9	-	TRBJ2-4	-	TGTGCCAGCAGCGACCGGGATGGCCTAAACATTCAGTACTTC	CASSDRDGLNIQYF
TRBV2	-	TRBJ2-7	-	TGTGCCAGCAGTGAACGCGGGACCTTCAGCTCCTACGAGCAGTACTTC	CASSERGTFSSYEQYF
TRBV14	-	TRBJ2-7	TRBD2	TGTGCCAGCAGCCAAGATGGACTAGCATCGTTCTACGAGCAGTACTTC	CASSQDGLASFYEQYF
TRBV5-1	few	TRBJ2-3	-	TGCGCCAGCAGCTTGGGGGGCGGGGGCCGCACAGATACGCAGTATTTT	CASSLGGGGRTDTQYF
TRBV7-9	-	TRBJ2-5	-	TGTGCCAGCAGCTGGGGGTCGACAGGTTCGGAGGAGACCCAGTACTTC	CASSWGSTGSEETQYF
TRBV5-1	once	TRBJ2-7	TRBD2	TGCGCCAGCAGTTTGTCTAGCGGGTTCGAGCAGTACTTC	CASSLSSGFEQYF
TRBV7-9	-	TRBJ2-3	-	TGTGCCAGCAGCTTGGGTAGGGTGGGTGCAGATACGCAGTATTTT	CASSLGRVGADTQYF
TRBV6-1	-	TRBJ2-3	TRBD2	TGTGCCAGCAGTGCGACTAGCTCGACTAGCACAGATACGCAGTATTTT	CASSATSSTSTDTQYF
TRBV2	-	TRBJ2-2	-	TGTGCCAGCAGTGAAGCGGCGAGGGCGTCCGGGGAGCTGTTTTTT	CASSEAARASGELFF
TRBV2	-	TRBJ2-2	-	TGTGCCAGCAGTGAAGGGCTGGGGGAGCTGTTTTTT	CASSEGLGELFF
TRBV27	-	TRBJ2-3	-	TGTGCCAGCAGTTTGAGGATTTCGGCGGATACGCAGTATTTT	CASSLRISADTQYF
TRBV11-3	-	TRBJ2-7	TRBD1	TGTGCCAGCAGCTCGAGGGGGCATCCCGAGCAGTACTTC	CASSSRGHPEQYF
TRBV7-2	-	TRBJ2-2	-	TGTGCCAGCAGCTTGTCCGGGGAGCTGTTTTTT	CASSLSGELFF
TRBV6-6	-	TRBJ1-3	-	TGTGCCAGCAGTTACTCTGAAGCTGGAAACACCATATATTTT	CASSYSEAGNTIYF
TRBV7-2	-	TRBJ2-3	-	TGTGCCAGCAGCTTGACTAGGTCAGATACGCAGTATTTT	CASSLTRSDTQYF
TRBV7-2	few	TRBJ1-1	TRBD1	TGTGCCAGCAGCTTAGGAGTTAGGACAGGGAACACTGAAGCTTTCTTT	CASSLGVRTGNTEAFF
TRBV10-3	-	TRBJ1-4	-	TGTGCCATCAGTGAGGGCAGGGCTCTGTTTTTT	CAISEGRALFF
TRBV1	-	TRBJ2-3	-	TGCACCAGCAGCCTGGGACCTCGCGGGGCAATCCCCACAGATACGCAGTATTTT	CTSSLGPRGAIPTDTQYF
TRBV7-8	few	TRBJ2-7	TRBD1	TGTGCCAGCAGCCCCCGGGACAGGGCCTACGAGCAGTACTTC	CASSPRDRAYEQYF
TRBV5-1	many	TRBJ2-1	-	TGCGCCAGCAGCTTGGACGGGCGCGGTTACAATGAGCAGTTCTTC	CASSLDGRGYNEQFF
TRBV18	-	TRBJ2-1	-	TGTGCCAGCCGACCTCCTGGCGGCTACAATGAGCAGTTCTTC	CASRPPGGYNEQFF
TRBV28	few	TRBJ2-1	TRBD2	TGTGCCAGCAGGGTGGTCGGGAGGAGCTCCTACAATGAGCAGTTCTTC	CASRVVGRSSYNEQFF
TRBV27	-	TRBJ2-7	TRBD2	TGTGCCAGCAGAAAACCGGGACTAGCAACCGAGCAGTACTTC	CASRKPGLATEQYF
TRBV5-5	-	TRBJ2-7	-	TGTGCCAGCAGCCCGATCGGAGAGGGTGCGTACGAGCAGTACTTC	CASSPIGEGAYEQYF
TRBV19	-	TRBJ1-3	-	TGTGCCAGTAGCTCCACAGGGATCTCTGGAAACACCATATATTTT	CASSSTGISGNTIYF